The present T cell receptor beta chain was sequenced within a study of T cells in Graves' hyperthyroidism and ophthalmopathy. Germline V gives CDR1 KGHDR, CDR2 SFDVKD. The CDR3 totals 16 residues. Trimming removed 5 bases at V and 4 bases at J, with 17 bases between. Findings and caveats of the study: Among clonotypes expanded in thyroid above 0.001, most were also found in blood.

It was RNA transcripts that yielded the amplified TCR beta CDR3 regions. HTBI primers drove first-round RT-PCR of the TCR CDR3. From the multiplex PCR reads, TCRdb called clonotypes with MiXCR, one entry per CDR3 protein. The table lists about 560,000 distinct CDR3 sequences, roughly 46% of them singletons. In regard to this clonotype: As yet, its antigen is unknown.

The rearrangement links TRBV24-1 to TRBJ1-5; no clear D gene. Input material: peripheral blood or thyroid tissue (not recorded which). This TCR was recovered from a woman between 18 and 29 years old with Graves' hyperthyroidism. CDR3 sequence reads: CATSAILRHVNQPQHF. DNA of the CDR3: TGTGCCACCAGTGCTATCCTCCGCCACGTTAATCAGCCCCAGCATTTT.